One and the same sample provided the 2 T cell receptor beta chains below, sequenced in a study of radiotherapy plus CTLA-4 blockade in lung cancer. Clones were read by immunoSEQ multiplex PCR, and TCRdb kept only the in-frame ones, dropping some. The sample lists roughly 14,000 clones; approximately 87% were seen once. This sample comprised peripheral blood, obtained from a patient treated with radiotherapy plus ipilimumab. These receptors were obtained from a human donor with non-small cell lung cancer that progressed on radiotherapy plus ipilimumab. Some clones in this sample may be carry-over from other donors' samples.

The gene calls are TRBV19 and TRBJ2-2; 8 nucleotides agree with TRBD2. The CDR3 is 16 residues long. Per germline, CDR1 LNHDA and CDR2 SQIVND (reference sequence). The V segment lost 6 bases and the J segment 2 bases; nucleotides outside the gene matches: 8. CDR3 in DNA: TGTGCCAGTAGATCCCGACTAGCGCAAAACACCGGGGAGCTGTTTTTT. It yields the protein CASRSRLAQNTGELFF.

The chain carries TRBV6-5 and TRBJ1-6; the match to TRBD1 covers 9 bases. The V gene end was trimmed by 7 bases and the J gene end by 5 bases; junction bases not matched to a gene: 6. CDR1 and CDR2 from the germline V gene are MNHEY and SVGAGI. The CDR3 runs to 15 residues. In DNA form, the CDR3 reads TGTGCCAGCACCAGACAGGGGGAGGATAATTCACCCCTCCACTTT. Its protein product is CASTRQGEDNSPLHF.